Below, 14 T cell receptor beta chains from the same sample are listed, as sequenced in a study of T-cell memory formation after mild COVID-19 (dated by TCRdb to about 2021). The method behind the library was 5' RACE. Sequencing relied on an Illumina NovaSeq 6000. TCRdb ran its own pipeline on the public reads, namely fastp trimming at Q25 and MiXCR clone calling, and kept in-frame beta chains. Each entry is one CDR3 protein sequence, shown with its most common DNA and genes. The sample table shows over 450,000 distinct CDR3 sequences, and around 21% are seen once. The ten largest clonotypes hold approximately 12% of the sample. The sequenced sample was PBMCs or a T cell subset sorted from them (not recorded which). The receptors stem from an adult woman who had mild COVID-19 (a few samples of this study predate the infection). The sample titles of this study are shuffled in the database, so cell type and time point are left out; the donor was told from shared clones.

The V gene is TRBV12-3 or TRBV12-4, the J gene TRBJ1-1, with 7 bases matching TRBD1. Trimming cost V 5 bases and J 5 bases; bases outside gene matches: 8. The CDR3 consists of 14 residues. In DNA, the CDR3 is TGTGCCAGCAGTCAGGGGGGCGGCGGGACTGAAGCTTTCTTT. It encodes CASSQGGGGTEAFF.

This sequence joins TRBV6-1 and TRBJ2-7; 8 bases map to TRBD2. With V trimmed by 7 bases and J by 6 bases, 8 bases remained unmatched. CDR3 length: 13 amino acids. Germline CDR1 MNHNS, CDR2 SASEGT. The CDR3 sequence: CASKTSDYSEQYF. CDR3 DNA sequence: TGTGCCAGCAAGACTAGCGACTACTCCGAGCAGTACTTC.

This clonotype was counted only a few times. The CDR3 is CASSATSGRVEQFF. The CDR3 nucleotides are TGTGCCAGCAGCGCGACTAGCGGGAGGGTTGAGCAGTTCTTC. The chain recombines TRBV2 with TRBJ2-1; 14 bases are a match to TRBD2. Germline CDR1 reads SNHLY; CDR2 reads FYNNEI. The CDR3 length is 14 residues. The V segment lost 6 bases and the J segment 9 bases; nucleotides outside the gene matches: 4.

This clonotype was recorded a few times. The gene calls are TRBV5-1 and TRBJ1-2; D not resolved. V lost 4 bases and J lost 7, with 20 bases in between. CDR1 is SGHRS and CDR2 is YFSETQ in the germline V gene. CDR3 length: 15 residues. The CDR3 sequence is CASSDKTQPEGGYTF. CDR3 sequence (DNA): TGCGCCAGCAGCGACAAGACTCAGCCGGAGGGTGGCTACACCTTC.

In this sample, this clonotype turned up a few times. The CDR3 here is CASSLAGRPGRLRRVLTF. CDR3 DNA: TGTGCCAGCAGCTTGGCCGGTCGGCCGGGCCGCCTTAGGAGGGTCCTGACTTTC. J is TRBJ2-6 and V is TRBV5-6; maybe TRBD2 (5 bases). Germline-derived CDR1 and CDR2 are SGHDT and YYEEEE. Between the trimmed V and J ends, which lost 0 bases and 13 bases, there was a span of 26 bases. The CDR3 covers 18 residues.

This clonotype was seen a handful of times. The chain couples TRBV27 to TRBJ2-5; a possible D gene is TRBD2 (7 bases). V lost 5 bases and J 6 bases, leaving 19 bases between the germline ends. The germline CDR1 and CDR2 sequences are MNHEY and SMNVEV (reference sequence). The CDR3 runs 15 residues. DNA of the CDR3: TGTGCCAGCAGTCCTCACAGGGAGGGTTCGAAGACCCAGTACTTC. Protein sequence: CASSPHREGSKTQYF.

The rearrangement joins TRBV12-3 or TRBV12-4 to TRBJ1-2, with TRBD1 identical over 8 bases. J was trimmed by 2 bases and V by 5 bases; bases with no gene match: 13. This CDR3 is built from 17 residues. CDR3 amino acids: CASSPGTGAALNYGYTF. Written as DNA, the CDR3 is TGTGCCAGCAGTCCGGGGACAGGAGCGGCCCTGAACTATGGCTACACCTTC.

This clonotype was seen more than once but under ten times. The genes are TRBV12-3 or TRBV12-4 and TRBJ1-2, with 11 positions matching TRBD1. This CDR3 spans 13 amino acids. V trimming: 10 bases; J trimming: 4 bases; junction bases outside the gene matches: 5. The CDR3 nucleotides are TGTGCCACCGGGACAGGGGGAGGCTATGGCTACACCTTC. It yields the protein CATGTGGGYGYTF.

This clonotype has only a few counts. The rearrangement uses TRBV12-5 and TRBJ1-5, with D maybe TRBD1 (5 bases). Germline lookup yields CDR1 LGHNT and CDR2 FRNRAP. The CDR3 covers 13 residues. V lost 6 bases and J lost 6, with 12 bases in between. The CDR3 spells CASGPGGVQPQHF. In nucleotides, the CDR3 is TGTGCTAGTGGCCCGGGAGGGGTTCAGCCCCAGCATTTT. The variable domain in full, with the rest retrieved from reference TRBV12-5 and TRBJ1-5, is DARVTQTPRHKVTEMGQEVTMRCQPILGHNTVFWYRQTMMQGLELLAYFRNRAPLDDSGMPKDRFSAEMPDATLATLKIQPSEPRDSAVYFCASGPGGVQPQHFGDGTRLSIL.

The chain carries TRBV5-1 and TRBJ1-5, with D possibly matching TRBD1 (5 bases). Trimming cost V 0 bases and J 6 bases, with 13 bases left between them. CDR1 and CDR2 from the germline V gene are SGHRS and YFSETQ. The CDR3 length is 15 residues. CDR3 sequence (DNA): TGCGCCAGCAGCTTGGACGGAGGGGTCCCTCAGCCCCAGCATTTT. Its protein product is CASSLDGGVPQPQHF.

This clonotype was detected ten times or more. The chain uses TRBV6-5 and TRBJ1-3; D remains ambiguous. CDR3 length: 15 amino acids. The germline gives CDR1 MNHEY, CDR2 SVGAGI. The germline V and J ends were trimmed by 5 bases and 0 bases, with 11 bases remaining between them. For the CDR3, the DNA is TGTGCCAGCAGTGCGACCTCCAGCTCTGGAAACACCATATATTTT. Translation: CASSATSSSGNTIYF.

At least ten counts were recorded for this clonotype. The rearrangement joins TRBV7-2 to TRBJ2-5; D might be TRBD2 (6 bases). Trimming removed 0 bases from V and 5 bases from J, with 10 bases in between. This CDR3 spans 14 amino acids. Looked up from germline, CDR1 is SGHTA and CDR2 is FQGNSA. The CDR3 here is CASSLAGGGETQYF. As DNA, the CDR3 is TGTGCCAGCAGCTTAGCGGGAGGAGGGGAGACCCAGTACTTC. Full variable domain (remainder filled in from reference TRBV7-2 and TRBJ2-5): GAGVSQSPSNKVTEKGKDVELRCDPISGHTALYWYRQSLGQGLEFLIYFQGNSAPDKSGLPSDRFSAERTGGSVSTLTIQRTQQEDSAVYLCASSLAGGGETQYFGPGTRLLVL.

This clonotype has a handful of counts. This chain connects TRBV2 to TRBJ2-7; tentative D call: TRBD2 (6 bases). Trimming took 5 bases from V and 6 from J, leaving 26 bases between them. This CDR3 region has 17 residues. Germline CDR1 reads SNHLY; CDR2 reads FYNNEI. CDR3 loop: CASSPVVGTVERSEQYF. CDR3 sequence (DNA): TGTGCCAGCAGTCCAGTAGTCGGGACTGTTGAGCGGTCCGAGCAGTACTTC.

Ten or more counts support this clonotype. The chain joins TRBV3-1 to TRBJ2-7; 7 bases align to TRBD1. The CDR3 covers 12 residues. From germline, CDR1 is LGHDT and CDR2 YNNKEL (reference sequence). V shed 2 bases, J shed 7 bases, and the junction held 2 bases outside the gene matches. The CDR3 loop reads CASSQTGDEQYF. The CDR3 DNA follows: TGTGCCAGCAGCCAAACAGGGGATGAGCAGTACTTC.